A selection of T cell receptor beta chains follows, all from one sample in a study of T cells in Graves' hyperthyroidism and ophthalmopathy. TCRdb used MiXCR to reprocess the multiplex PCR reads, holding one entry per CDR3 protein. The repertoire holds roughly 500,000 distinct CDR3 sequences, with over 35% as singletons. Specimen: peripheral blood or thyroid tissue (not recorded which). Receptors were obtained from an adult woman with Graves' disease, either hyperthyroidism or ophthalmopathy (not recorded which). CDR3s include the opening cysteine and the closing phenylalanine or tryptophan. Fields, in order: D gene, CDR3 length, J gene, clone size, V gene, CDR3 DNA, CDR3 protein. D genes are given only for firm matches. Not all rows give a size; the values are once, few, many and, for expanded clones, a class.

TRBD2	15	TRBJ2-7	many	TRBV7-9	TGTGCCAGCAGCTTATCACTAGCGGGAGTGGAAGAGCAGTACTTC	CASSLSLAGVEEQYF
.	13	TRBJ2-5	.	TRBV29-1	TGCAGCGTTGTGGTCAGGGGTCGTGAGACCCAGTACTTC	CSVVVRGRETQYF
.	15	TRBJ2-7	.	TRBV6-2/TRBV6-3	TGTGCCAGCAGTTACGGTCACTCTAAAGGGTACGAGCAGTACTTC	CASSYGHSKGYEQYF
.	12	TRBJ1-1	.	TRBV12-3/TRBV12-4	TGTGCTAGTGCAGGAAGGGACACTGAAGCTTTCTTT	CASAGRDTEAFF
.	11	TRBJ1-4	few	TRBV2	TGTGCCAGCATCAGGGGTGAAAAACTGTTTTTT	CASIRGEKLFF
TRBD1	16	TRBJ1-4	few	TRBV7-2	TGTGCCAGCAGCTTCGGACAGGGCCCAACTAATGAAAAACTGTTTTTT	CASSFGQGPTNEKLFF
.	16	TRBJ1-2	many	TRBV5-4	TGTGCCAGCAGCTTGGGCGCTGGGGTTACTCACTATGGCTACACCTTC	CASSLGAGVTHYGYTF
.	14	TRBJ1-1	.	TRBV20-1	TGCAGTGCTCTCCTAGAGGGGGTGATCACTGAAGCTTTCTTT	CSALLEGVITEAFF
TRBD2	15	TRBJ2-7	.	TRBV7-6	TGTGCCAGCAGCAGGACTAGCGGGCTCGCCTACGAGCAGTACTTC	CASSRTSGLAYEQYF
.	15	TRBJ1-2	.	TRBV7-9	TGTGCCAGCAGTGAATACGAGCCGGGGATCCATGGCTACACCTTC	CASSEYEPGIHGYTF
.	15	TRBJ1-4	once	TRBV4-1	TGCGCCAGCAGCCAGATGGGACTTCCTAATGAAAAACTGTTTTTT	CASSQMGLPNEKLFF
.	15	TRBJ2-7	.	TRBV10-2	TGTGCCAGCAGCCAAGATTTCGCCAGGATCTACGGGCAGTACTTC	CASSQDFARIYGQYF
TRBD2	15	TRBJ2-1	once	TRBV7-7	TGTGCTAGCAGCCGACATAGCGGGTTCCACAATGAGCAGTTCTTC	CASSRHSGFHNEQFF
.	14	TRBJ2-7	.	TRBV12-3/TRBV12-4	TGTGCCAGCAGTCTAAACAGGAATTCCTACGAGCAGTACTTC	CASSLNRNSYEQYF
.	11	TRBJ1-1	.	TRBV19	TGTGCCGAGTTGGGGAACACTGAAGCTTTCTTT	CAELGNTEAFF
.	14	TRBJ1-1	many	TRBV7-2	TGTGCCAGCAGCTTAGGTGCAGGGAACACTGAAGCTTTCTTT	CASSLGAGNTEAFF
TRBD1	16	TRBJ1-6	many	TRBV20-1	TGCAGTGCTAGAGATTCGACAGGGAGGGGTAATTCACCCCTCCACTTT	CSARDSTGRGNSPLHF
.	17	TRBJ2-1	.	TRBV10-3	TGTGCCATCAGTGAGTCGATGGGGGGAGGATCCTACAATGAGCAGTTCTTC	CAISESMGGGSYNEQFF
.	15	TRBJ2-5	many	TRBV7-2	TGTGCCAGCAGCTTAGTAGCAGGGCCAGGGGAGACCCAGTACTTC	CASSLVAGPGETQYF